The entry that follows covers one T cell receptor beta chain sequence. Its cognate antigen is unknown. This sample is drawn from a study of identical twins. Study results and caveats: With monozygotic twins, out-of-frame TCR alpha sharing exceeded what models estimated. Researchers caution that invariant MAIT and iNKT cells could partly confound zero-insertion analyses.

A universal primer site was added by template switching, and unique molecular identifiers were carried by the cDNA. Each CDR3 protein gets one entry after TCRdb re-called the 5' RACE reads with MiXCR. The sample lists hundreds of thousands of distinct CDR3 sequences; around 6% were seen once. The germline V gene has CDR1 ENHRY and CDR2 SYGVKD. The germline V and J ends were trimmed by 10 bases and 7 bases, with 22 bases remaining between them. This CDR3 is built from 14 residues. The receptor was isolated from a man in his late teens or twenties in good health. The chain carries TRBV10-3 and TRBJ2-5; D could derive from TRBD1 or TRBD2 (6 bases each). Sequencing was performed on naive T cells sorted from blood. In nucleotides, the CDR3 is TGTGCCACGCGGGACAACCCTCGACCAGGGACCCAGTACTTC. Amino acid sequence: CATRDNPRPGTQYF.